Given below is one T cell receptor (beta chain) in context. What it binds is not known. Assay used: immunoSEQ multiplex PCR; TCRdb lists only in-frame clones, some missing. The sample lists about 75,000 clones, around 87% occurring once. Trimming removed 3 bases at V and 5 bases at J, with 11 bases between. CDR3 length: 14 amino acids. Germline CDR1 SGHRS, CDR2 YFSETQ. The data belong to a study of OX40 agonist ivuxolimab in advanced cancers. In the study overall: Eligibility rules accepted prior anti-PD-1, anti-PD-L1 or anti-CTLA-4 therapy, and under 45% had some. Partial response was recorded in three patients: one hepatocellular carcinoma and two cutaneous melanoma cases.

Points from the study as a whole: The study found among the lowest clonal expansion in partial responders at 0.1-3.0 mg/kg. Antigen specificity was not determined for the expanded peripheral T cells.

The gene calls are TRBV5-1 and TRBJ1-4, with D possibly matching TRBD1 (6 bases). Sequenced here: CD4+ or CD8+ T cells sorted from blood, sampled in a trial of the OX40 agonist ivuxolimab. The clonotype was recovered from an adult with an advanced solid tumor such as melanoma, head and neck, liver or kidney cancer. The CDR3 DNA reads as TGCGCCAGCAGCTCCACCGGGACAAATGAAAAACTGTTTTTT. It codes for CASSSTGTNEKLFF.